Listed here are 26 T cell receptor beta chains from one sample, sequenced in a study of T cells after yellow fever vaccination. Each CDR3 protein is one row after TCRdb ran MiXCR on the 5' RACE reads. The sample has approximately 330,000 distinct CDR3 sequences; roughly 4% are singletons. The sequenced sample was PBMCs, obtained 5 days after the yellow fever booster vaccination. All receptors come from a man aged 18 to 35 who received the YFV17D yellow fever vaccine.

This clonotype was picked up many times. The chain joins TRBV5-1 to TRBJ1-5; 7 nucleotides line up with TRBD1. The CDR3 consists of 14 residues. CDR1 and CDR2 (germline): SGHRS, YFSETQ. The junction had 8 bases not matched to a gene; V was cut back by 4 bases and J by 7 bases. The DNA for the CDR3 is TGCGCCAGCAGCCCTGAGGGGGCAAACCAGCCCCAGCATTTT. Protein product: CASSPEGANQPQHF.

This rearrangement joins TRBV7-3 to TRBJ1-2; D ambiguous. The length of the CDR3 is 15 residues. Germline CDR1 reads SGHTA; CDR2 reads FQGTGA. Trimming removed 5 bases from V and 5 bases from J, with 18 bases in between. CDR3 in amino acids: CASSQGPPPTYGYTF. CDR3 nucleotide sequence: TGTGCCAGCAGCCAAGGGCCTCCTCCGACTTATGGCTACACCTTC.

The table lists this clonotype with many counts. The chain recombines TRBV5-1 with TRBJ2-1; D uncertain. V shed 1 base and J shed 5 bases, with 10 bases lying between them. The CDR3 is 14 residues long. The germline V gene has CDR1 SGHRS and CDR2 YFSETQ. The CDR3 coding sequence is TGCGCCAGCAGCTTGACAGCCGCGAACAATGAGCAGTTCTTC. Protein: CASSLTAANNEQFF.

This clonotype was observed a few times. In DNA, the CDR3 is TGTGCCAGCAGCCTTCTCCAAGGGGACACTGAAGCTTTCTTT. This sequence encodes CASSLLQGDTEAFF. This sequence joins TRBV5-4 and TRBJ1-1; D possibly corresponds to TRBD1 (5 bases). Trimming left V 4 bases short and J 3 bases short, with 13 bases between. The CDR3 is 14 amino acids. Germline CDR1 and CDR2: SGHNT and YYREEE (reference sequence). Looking up the rest from reference TRBV5-4 and TRBJ1-1 gives the full variable domain: ETGVTQSPTHLIKTRGQQVTLRCSSQSGHNTVSWYQQALGQGPQFIFQYYREEENGRGNFPPRFSGLQFPNYSSELNVNALELDDSALYLCASSLLQGDTEAFFGQGTRLTVV.

V gene TRBV19 combines with J gene TRBJ2-7; no definite D call. Trimming removed 4 bases at V and 5 bases at J, with 12 bases between. There are 13 residues in the CDR3. Germline CDR1 reads LNHDA; CDR2 reads SQIVND (reference sequence). The CDR3 region is CASSRSRVHEQYF. DNA of the CDR3: TGTGCCAGTAGTAGGTCTCGGGTCCACGAGCAGTACTTC.

This clonotype appeared many times. The chain links TRBV15 to TRBJ1-6; 7 positions match TRBD1. The CDR3 has 15 amino acids. Per the germline V gene, CDR1 is LNHNV and CDR2 is YYDKDF (reference sequence). V dropped 3 bases and J dropped 8; count of bases not matched to a gene: 7. The CDR3 DNA is TGTGCCACCAGCAGGCACAGGGGAGCCGATTCACCCCTCCACTTT. Its protein is CATSRHRGADSPLHF.

This chain uses TRBV5-6 with TRBJ1-1; unclear D gene. The CDR3 extends over 14 amino acids. Germline CDR1 SGHDT, CDR2 YYEEEE. V lost 2 bases and J 6 bases, leaving 14 bases between the germline ends. The CDR3 DNA follows: TGTGCCAGCAGCTTTAATTATTTGTCAGCTGAAGCTTTCTTT. This sequence encodes CASSFNYLSAEAFF.

This clonotype was counted a few times. The rearrangement links TRBV7-2 to TRBJ2-6; no clear D gene. V lost 5 bases and J 0 bases, leaving 17 bases between the germline ends. Germline V CDR1 and CDR2: SGHTA, FQGNSA. The CDR3 is 18 residues long. This chain's CDR3 is CASSPRSWGGSGANVLTF. DNA for the CDR3: TGTGCCAGCAGCCCCAGGTCGTGGGGTGGCTCTGGGGCCAACGTCCTGACTTTC.

This clonotype was found many times. V usage is TRBV5-5 and J usage is TRBJ2-6; no definite D call. The germline gives CDR1 SGHKS, CDR2 YYEKEE (reference sequence). Trimming removed 4 bases at V and 0 bases at J, with 17 bases between. The CDR3 totals 18 residues. CDR3 in DNA: TGTGCCAGCAGCCCCAGACACCCATCGAGCTCTGGGGCCAACGTCCTGACTTTC. Its translation is CASSPRHPSSSGANVLTF. The variable domain in full, with the rest retrieved from reference TRBV5-5 and TRBJ2-6, is DAGVTQSPTHLIKTRGQQVTLRCSPISGHKSVSWYQQVLGQGPQFIFQYYEKEERGRGNFPDRFSARQFPNYSSELNVNALLLGDSALYLCASSPRHPSSSGANVLTFGAGSRLTVL.

This clonotype was observed a handful of times. The genes are TRBV7-2 and TRBJ2-1; 8 bases agree with TRBD2. CDR1 SGHTA and CDR2 FQGNSA come from the germline V gene. The ends lost 6 bases at V and 15 bases at J; junction bases unmatched: 13. The CDR3 has 13 residues. This chain's CDR3 is CASSSSSGTRPFF. In DNA form, the CDR3 reads TGTGCCAGCAGTTCGTCTTCCGGGACTAGACCGTTCTTC.

This chain uses TRBV29-1 with TRBJ1-2; D not certain. The germline gives CDR1 SQVTM, CDR2 ANQGSEA. The CDR3 sequence is 15 residues long. Deletions cut 4 bases from V and 0 bases from J, with 15 bases between. CDR3 sequence: CSVVAPSRPNYGYTF. CDR3 DNA sequence: TGCAGCGTTGTGGCCCCCAGTCGACCTAACTATGGCTACACCTTC.

The sample holds many counts of this clonotype. This rearrangement joins TRBV18 to TRBJ1-1; D is undetermined. Trimming took 3 bases from V and 4 from J, leaving 9 bases between them. The CDR3 consists of 13 residues. The germline V gene encodes CDR1 KGHSH and CDR2 LQKENI. CDR3 in amino acids: CASSPAGGTEAFF. The DNA of the CDR3 is TGTGCCAGCTCACCCGCGGGTGGCACTGAAGCTTTCTTT.

This clonotype showed up many times. The chain carries TRBV5-1 and TRBJ2-5; no firm D call. V was clipped by 0 bases and J by 5 bases, with 11 bases between them. The CDR3 spans 14 residues. CDR1 SGHRS and CDR2 YFSETQ come from the germline V gene. The CDR3 here is CASSLAEAWETQYF. Written as DNA, the CDR3 is TGCGCCAGCAGCTTGGCAGAAGCGTGGGAGACCCAGTACTTC.

This clonotype turned up a few times. The V call is TRBV28, the J call TRBJ2-3; TRBD2 matches at 8 bases. The germline CDR1 and CDR2 sequences are MDHEN and SYDVKM. V lost 7 bases and J lost 0; bases outside the gene matches: 3. The CDR3 length is 14 residues. Here the CDR3 reads CASNTGGSTDTQYF. The CDR3 coding sequence is TGTGCCAGCAATACGGGGGGGAGCACAGATACGCAGTATTTT.

This clonotype showed up many times. The CDR3 nucleotides are TGCGCCAGCAGCCAGTTCGGGGGGAACATTCAGTACTTC. Translating gives CASSQFGGNIQYF. The chain combines TRBV4-1 with TRBJ2-4, with 7 bases aligning to TRBD2. The CDR3 contains 13 residues. Germline V gene lookup returns CDR1 MGHRA and CDR2 YSYEKL. After removal of 3 bases from V and 7 bases from J, the junction contained 3 bases not matched to a gene.

This clonotype was counted between two and nine times. The chain combines TRBV5-1 with TRBJ1-4; 7 bases align to TRBD1. The CDR3 spans 16 residues. Germline V lookup: CDR1 SGHRS, CDR2 YFSETQ. Losses at the gene ends were 4 bases for V and 0 bases for J; bases not matched to a gene: 6. CDR3 loop: CASSGRQGATNEKLFF. The CDR3 coding sequence is TGCGCCAGCAGCGGGAGACAGGGTGCAACTAATGAAAAACTGTTTTTT.

This clonotype was recorded at least ten times. The J gene is TRBJ2-7, the V gene TRBV12-3 or TRBV12-4, with 10 bases matching TRBD2. After removal of 1 base from V and 7 bases from J, the junction contained 7 bases not matched to a gene. The CDR3 sequence is 15 residues long. The CDR3 nucleotides read TGTGCCAGCAGTTTAGAAGCGGGGGGGCCGAGGGAGCAGTACTTC. Protein product: CASSLEAGGPREQYF.

The CDR3 region is CSAGGSNTGELFF. The CDR3 nucleotides read TGCAGTGCGGGGGGCTCGAACACCGGGGAGCTGTTTTTT. The chain combines TRBV20-1 with TRBJ2-2; D possibly matches TRBD1 or TRBD2 (6 bases each). Trimming cost V 6 bases and J 0 bases, with 8 bases left between them. CDR1 is DFQATT and CDR2 is SNEGSKA in the germline V gene (reference sequence). This CDR3 has 13 residues.

Only a few counts were recorded for this clonotype. The chain couples TRBV6-5 to TRBJ2-3; D remains ambiguous. The length of the CDR3 is 14 residues. Germline V gene data show CDR1 as MNHEY and CDR2 as SVGAGI. Trimming pared 6 bases from V and 2 bases from J, leaving 12 bases between. The CDR3 sequence is CASSLLDPTDTQYF. For the CDR3, the DNA is TGTGCCAGCAGCCTATTGGATCCCACAGATACGCAGTATTTT.

This clonotype turned up a few times. V usage is TRBV12-3 or TRBV12-4 and J usage is TRBJ1-5; D is perhaps TRBD1 (5 bases). The V end lost 5 bases, the J end lost 5 bases, and 16 bases lay between the germline ends. The CDR3 spans 15 residues. For the CDR3, the DNA is TGTGCCAGCAGTGAACGGGGCAGGCAGGATCAGCCCCAGCATTTT. Translated: CASSERGRQDQPQHF.

This clonotype has only a few counts. The genes are TRBV7-2 and TRBJ1-6, with no clear D. Germline CDR1 reads SGHTA; CDR2 reads FQGNSA. CDR3 size: 16 residues. The V gene lost 5 bases and the J gene lost 0 bases, with 11 bases spanning the gap. CDR3 coding DNA: TGTGCCAGCAGCCCCCAGCGGGGCTCCTATAATTCACCCCTCCACTTT. Its translation: CASSPQRGSYNSPLHF.

This chain uses TRBV5-4 with TRBJ1-5; 7 nucleotides line up with TRBD1. The CDR3 totals 14 residues. Germline loops: CDR1 SGHNT, CDR2 YYREEE (reference sequence). Trimming removed 1 base from V and 4 bases from J; junction bases left unmatched: 2. CDR3 residues: CASSLKGANQPQHF. The CDR3 DNA sequence: TGTGCCAGCAGCTTGAAGGGGGCAAATCAGCCCCAGCATTTT.

This clonotype has ten or more counts. This chain links TRBV6-5 with TRBJ2-1; maybe TRBD2 (7 bases). Germline assignment: CDR1 MNHEY and CDR2 SVGAGI. Trimming took 7 bases from V and 8 from J, leaving 12 bases between them. The CDR3 consists of 12 residues. CDR3 bases: TGTGCCAGCACGGGGGGCTCGGATGAGCAGTTCTTC. It encodes CASTGGSDEQFF.

This clonotype is termed medium-sized. The chain recombines TRBV2 with TRBJ2-7; maybe TRBD1 (6 bases). The V gene lost 7 bases and the J gene lost 0 bases, with 19 bases spanning the gap. The CDR3 loop spans 16 amino acids. From germline, CDR1 is SNHLY and CDR2 FYNNEI. CDR3: CASTFGQGTSSYEQYF. The CDR3 region has the DNA TGTGCCAGCACCTTCGGGCAGGGGACGAGCTCCTACGAGCAGTACTTC.

This clonotype was counted only a few times. The chain is built from TRBV6-5 and TRBJ2-7; 7 bases align to TRBD1. The CDR3 is 13 amino acids. Germline V gives CDR1 MNHEY, CDR2 SVGAGI. With V trimmed by 2 bases and J by 3 bases, 1 base remained unmatched. CDR3 nucleotide sequence: TGTGCCAGCAGTTACAGGACAGGCTACGAGCAGTACGTC. It translates to CASSYRTGYEQYV.

The chain employs TRBV7-9 and TRBJ1-4; 8 positions match TRBD1. V shed 6 bases and J 3 bases; nucleotides not matched to a gene: 6. The CDR3 has 15 residues. Germline V gives CDR1 SEHNR, CDR2 FQNEAQ (reference sequence). For the CDR3, the DNA is TGTGCCAGCAGATCCCAGGGGGCGCCTAATGAAAAACTGTTTTTT. Translating it yields CASRSQGAPNEKLFF. Filled out from reference TRBV7-9 and TRBJ1-4, the complete variable domain reads DTGVSQNPRHKITKRGQNVTFRCDPISEHNRLYWYRQTLGQGPEFLTYFQNEAQLEKSRLLSDRFSAERPKGSFSTLEIQRTEQGDSAMYLCASRSQGAPNEKLFFGSGTQLSVL.